These T cell receptor beta chains were read from a single sample in a study of human T cells and chemical hapten exposure. TCRdb used MiXCR to reprocess the RACE reads, holding one entry per CDR3 protein. The table lists more than 70,000 distinct CDR3 sequences, about 8.7% of them singletons. The sequencing input was whole blood. The receptors here all came from a female donor in good health. Some clones in this sample may be carry-over from other donors' samples. Both conserved end residues are part of each CDR3. A D gene is named only where the DNA matches it firmly. Clone size appears in some rows only: once, few, many, or a class for an expanded clone.

-	TRBV5-4	TRBJ1-5	-	CASSRDIGQPQHF	TGTGCCAGCAGCCGGGACATAGGTCAGCCCCAGCATTTT
-	TRBV28	TRBJ1-6	-	CASSPTERPPSF	TGTGCCAGCAGTCCCACCGAGCGCCCCCCGTCCTTT
many	TRBV7-8	TRBJ2-7	-	CASRGDEQYF	TGTGCCAGCAGGGGTGACGAGCAGTACTTC
-	TRBV28	TRBJ1-4	-	CASSAGHELNEKLFF	TGTGCCAGCAGTGCCGGACACGAACTTAATGAAAAACTGTTTTTT
many	TRBV5-1	TRBJ2-1	-	CASSLVGIYNEQFF	TGCGCCAGCAGCTTGGTTGGGATCTACAATGAGCAGTTCTTC
few	TRBV12-3/TRBV12-4	TRBJ2-1	TRBD2	CASSLSGRWSNEQFF	TGTGCCAGCAGTTTAAGCGGGAGGTGGTCCAATGAGCAGTTCTTC
few	TRBV12-3/TRBV12-4	TRBJ2-3	-	CASSFDVFSDTQYF	TGTGCCAGCAGTTTTGATGTCTTTTCAGATACGCAGTATTTT
few	TRBV4-1	TRBJ1-4	-	CASSQGRQPLNEKLFF	TGCGCCAGCAGCCAAGGGAGACAGCCGCTTAATGAAAAACTGTTTTTT
few	TRBV25-1	TRBJ1-3	-	CASSGRAGGNTIYF	TGTGCCAGCAGTGGCAGGGCCGGGGGAAACACCATATATTTT
many	TRBV20-1	TRBJ2-7	-	CSARPRDLNEQYF	TGCAGTGCGCGGCCACGGGATCTGAACGAGCAGTACTTC
few	TRBV29-1	TRBJ2-3	TRBD1	CSVEAPGPRGSADTQYF	TGCAGCGTTGAAGCCCCAGGTCCCAGGGGGTCGGCAGATACGCAGTATTTT
many	TRBV7-2	TRBJ2-7	-	CASSLMGRVAEQYF	TGTGCCAGCAGCCTGATGGGCAGGGTCGCCGAGCAGTACTTC
few	TRBV28	TRBJ2-7	-	CASSLWIRGTEQYF	TGTGCCAGCAGTTTATGGATTAGAGGGACGGAGCAGTACTTC
few	TRBV12-3/TRBV12-4	TRBJ2-7	-	CASSARGYEQYF	TGTGCCAGCAGTGCACGGGGTTACGAGCAGTACTTC
many	TRBV20-1	TRBJ2-1	-	CSARDGTHISYNEQFF	TGCAGTGCTAGAGATGGGACTCACATCTCCTACAATGAGCAGTTCTTC
many	TRBV2	TRBJ2-6	-	CASTEGRSYGANVLTF	TGTGCCAGCACAGAGGGGAGAAGTTACGGGGCCAACGTCCTGACTTTC
many	TRBV5-1	TRBJ1-2	TRBD1	CASSSTRTGGGYTF	TGCGCCAGCAGCTCCACCCGGACAGGGGGCGGCTACACCTTC
few	TRBV20-1	TRBJ2-3	TRBD2	CSARDVGLGVRTDTQYF	TGCAGTGCTAGAGATGTGGGACTAGGAGTCAGGACAGATACGCAGTATTTT
medium-sized	TRBV4-3	TRBJ2-6	-	CASSQEDSSGANVLTF	TGCGCCAGCAGCCAAGAGGACAGCTCTGGGGCCAACGTCCTGACTTTC
many	TRBV29-1	TRBJ2-2	TRBD2	CSVEPGGRSSGELFF	TGCAGCGTTGAACCGGGAGGGAGAAGTAGCGGGGAGCTGTTTTTT
few	TRBV2	TRBJ1-1	TRBD1	CASSVDRKAFF	TGTGCCAGCAGTGTGGACAGGAAAGCTTTCTTT
-	TRBV4-1	TRBJ1-4	-	CASSQVRADNEKLFF	TGCGCCAGCAGCCAAGTGCGCGCCGATAATGAAAAACTGTTTTTT
few	TRBV10-3	TRBJ2-7	-	CAISESGSSRGLEQYF	TGTGCCATCAGTGAGTCTGGTAGCTCAAGGGGTCTCGAGCAGTACTTC
-	TRBV7-9	TRBJ2-3	TRBD2	CASSPGLAGAWDTQYF	TGTGCCAGCAGCCCCGGACTAGCGGGAGCGTGGGATACGCAGTATTTT
many	TRBV20-1	TRBJ2-1	-	CSAISNEQFF	TGCAGTGCCATTAGCAATGAGCAGTTCTTC
many	TRBV12-3/TRBV12-4	TRBJ2-3	-	CASSIRDRELTDTQYF	TGTGCCAGCAGTATCCGGGACCGAGAATTGACAGATACGCAGTATTTT
few	TRBV2	TRBJ2-3	-	CASQDGVTDTQYF	TGTGCCAGCCAAGACGGAGTCACAGATACGCAGTATTTT
many	TRBV9	TRBJ2-7	TRBD2	CASSISGNSYEQYF	TGTGCCAGCAGCATTAGCGGGAACTCCTACGAGCAGTACTTC
few	TRBV21-1	TRBJ2-3	-	CARRTGEIDTQYF	TGTGCTAGGAGGACGGGAGAAATAGATACGCAGTATTTT